The T cell receptor (beta chain) under discussion was sequenced for a study of patients and donors after allogeneic stem cell transplantation. TCRdb reanalysed the RT-PCR reads using MiXCR and keeps one entry per CDR3 protein. Altogether about 410,000 distinct CDR3 sequences are present, roughly 16% being singletons, with the ten largest covering around 7.2%. The sample taken for sequencing was blood, either unsorted or a sorted T cell fraction (not recorded which). The TCR was taken from a human donor who was either an allogeneic HSCT recipient or a stem cell or donor lymphocyte infusion donor (not recorded which). It is not recorded whose cells these are; they may come from a transplant donor.

The CDR3: CASSLRPLFRFSGKNTGELFF. As DNA, the CDR3 is TGTGCCAGCAGTTTAAGGCCCCTTTTTAGGTTTAGCGGGAAGAACACCGGGGAGCTGTTTTTT. V and J are TRBV12-3 or TRBV12-4 and TRBJ2-2; 8 bases align to TRBD2. The CDR3 loop spans 21 amino acids. The ends lost 2 bases at V and 1 base at J; junction bases unmatched: 18.